This is a list of T cell receptor beta chains from one sample in a study of blood T cell repertoires in COVID-19. Profiled with immunoSEQ multiplex PCR; TCRdb holds only in-frame clones, not every one. The table shows 150,000 to 200,000 clones, with roughly 82% occurring only once. The sequencing sample was made of PBMCs or T cells enriched from blood (not recorded which). All receptors derive from a man aged 40-55 years who had recovered from COVID-19. Each CDR3 is given with its conserved first and last residue. D genes are given only for firm matches. The size of a clone is reported for some rows only, either as once, few or many, or as a class for expanded clones.

>-|TRBV6-6|-|TRBJ1-2
CASRERDIDYGYTF
TGTGCCAGCAGAGAGAGGGACATCGACTATGGCTACACCTTC
>-|TRBV10-3|once|TRBJ1-2
CAISESGGGNYGYTF
TGTGCCATCAGTGAGTCGGGTGGAGGAAACTATGGCTACACCTTC
>-|TRBV5-1|-|TRBJ2-1
CASSLALFVTVDNEQFF
TGCGCCAGCAGCTTGGCCCTGTTCGTGACAGTAGACAATGAGCAGTTCTTC
>TRBD1|TRBV12-5|-|TRBJ2-1
CASGSRGQGPYNEQFF
TGTGCTAGTGGTTCCCGTGGACAGGGCCCCTACAATGAGCAGTTCTTC
>-|TRBV4-3|few|TRBJ1-3
CASSQDTSSGNTIYF
TGCGCCAGCAGCCAAGATACAAGCTCTGGAAACACCATATATTTT
>-|TRBV9|-|TRBJ1-6
CASSVAGGGSPLHF
TGTGCCAGCAGCGTAGCCGGAGGTGGATCACCCCTCCACTTT
>-|TRBV11-3|-|TRBJ1-1
CASSPVRDTEAFF
TGTGCCAGCAGCCCCGTACGGGACACTGAAGCTTTCTTT
>TRBD1|TRBV5-6|-|TRBJ1-2
CASSLEQGGGYTF
TGTGCCAGCAGCTTGGAACAGGGGGGCGGCTACACCTTC
>-|TRBV30|once|TRBJ1-5
CAWAWTNNQPQHF
TGTGCCTGGGCGTGGACAAACAATCAGCCCCAGCATTTT
>TRBD2|TRBV9|-|TRBJ2-2
CASSVAGGSTGELFF
TGTGCCAGCAGCGTAGCGGGAGGGAGCACCGGGGAGCTGTTTTTT
>-|TRBV6-1|-|TRBJ1-1
CASSDNQGPFTEAFF
TGTGCCAGCAGTGACAACCAGGGGCCGTTCACTGAAGCTTTCTTT
>-|TRBV11-2|-|TRBJ2-7
CASSAGAGVTYEQYF
TGTGCCAGCAGCGCGGGGGCAGGGGTTACCTACGAGCAGTACTTC
>TRBD1|TRBV7-2|-|TRBJ2-5
CASSSRTGGETQYF
TGTGCCAGCAGCTCTCGGACAGGGGGAGAGACCCAGTACTTC
>-|TRBV7-2|-|TRBJ2-3
CASSLVAERRDTQYF
TGTGCCAGCAGCTTAGTAGCGGAGCGAAGAGATACGCAGTATTTT
>TRBD1|TRBV28|-|TRBJ2-1
CASSRDRDVGEQFF
TGTGCCAGCAGCCGGGACAGGGATGTCGGTGAGCAGTTCTTC
>TRBD1|TRBV30|once|TRBJ1-2
CAWRGRGRDYGYTF
TGTGCCTGGAGGGGCAGGGGGCGCGACTATGGCTACACCTTC
>TRBD2|TRBV11-3|-|TRBJ2-1
CASSLAKDGASGRDNEQFF
TGTGCCAGCAGCTTAGCCAAGGACGGGGCTAGCGGGAGGGACAATGAGCAGTTCTTC
>TRBD2|TRBV11-2|few|TRBJ2-1
CASSLGVERGYNEQFF
TGTGCCAGCAGCTTAGGGGTTGAGCGGGGCTACAATGAGCAGTTCTTC
>TRBD2|TRBV19|-|TRBJ2-3
CASSAIAGGPDTQYF
TGTGCCAGTAGTGCCATAGCGGGAGGGCCGGATACGCAGTATTTT
>-|TRBV5-6|-|TRBJ1-4
CASSLRGLGEKLFF
TGTGCCAGCAGCTTGCGGGGACTCGGCGAAAAACTGTTTTTT
>-|TRBV5-4|once|TRBJ1-1
CASSLGRVNTEAFF
TGTGCCAGCAGCTTGGGACGGGTGAACACTGAAGCTTTCTTT
>-|TRBV24-1|-|TRBJ2-2
CAILFAGNTGELFF
TGTGCCATCCTATTTGCAGGTAACACCGGGGAGCTGTTTTTT
>TRBD1|TRBV20-1|once|TRBJ2-1
CSASDRASYNEQFF
TGCAGTGCTAGTGACAGGGCGAGCTACAATGAGCAGTTCTTC
>TRBD2|TRBV9|-|TRBJ2-5
CASSVDEVTSGRGETQYF
TGTGCCAGCAGCGTAGACGAAGTCACCAGCGGGAGGGGGGAGACCCAGTACTTC
>TRBD1|TRBV18|-|TRBJ2-2
CASSRRTGGNTGELFF
TGTGCCAGCTCACGCCGGACAGGGGGTAACACCGGGGAGCTGTTTTTT
>-|TRBV13|-|TRBJ2-7
CASSLVPSGYEQYF
TGTGCCAGCAGCTTAGTCCCCTCGGGGTACGAGCAGTACTTC
>TRBD1|TRBV5-1|few|TRBJ1-2
CASSLVAGGNYGYTF
TGCGCCAGCAGCTTGGTCGCAGGGGGTAACTATGGCTACACCTTC
>-|TRBV9|-|TRBJ1-2
CASSVGQRNYGYTF
TGTGCCAGCAGCGTAGGGCAGAGGAACTATGGCTACACCTTC
>-|TRBV7-7|-|TRBJ2-2
CASSLREGNTGELFF
TGTGCTAGCAGCTTGCGAGAGGGGAACACCGGGGAGCTGTTTTTT
>-|TRBV7-9|-|TRBJ2-1
CASSKGQLYNEQFF
TGTGCCAGCAGCAAAGGACAACTTTACAATGAGCAGTTCTTC
>TRBD1|TRBV13|-|TRBJ2-2
CASSLGTGQGAGELFF
TGTGCCAGCAGCTTAGGAACCGGACAGGGGGCCGGGGAGCTGTTTTTT